One sample yielded the 23 T cell receptor beta chains listed below, sequenced in a study of regulatory T cells in long-lasting Graves disease. Time point in this sample: newly diagnosed GD, antithyroid drugs for less than 3 months. TCR sequences were obtained from RNA taken from PBMCs. Investigators prepared the TCR beta libraries by applying iRepertoire HTBI primers and Arm-PCR of CDR3 regions. TCRdb called the multiplex PCR reads again in MiXCR, with one record for every CDR3 protein. The table lists roughly 530,000 distinct CDR3 sequences, around 15% of them singletons. These same records also appear under a second study, on T cells in Graves' hyperthyroidism and ophthalmopathy.

The sequencing used peripheral blood mononuclear cells (PBMCs), collected at new diagnosis, from a patient treated with antithyroid drugs. These receptors were taken from a woman aged 40 to 65 with Graves disease.

The sample holds a few counts of this clonotype. V and J are TRBV20-1 and TRBJ1-4, with unresolved D. Trimming took 6 bases from V and 10 from J, leaving 9 bases between them. Germline lookup yields CDR1 DFQATT and CDR2 SNEGSKA (reference sequence). The CDR3 consists of 10 residues. The CDR3 spells CSAQEGKLFF. CDR3 DNA sequence: TGCAGTGCGCAAGAAGGAAAACTGTTTTTT.

This clonotype was detected ten times or more. The rearrangement links TRBV7-2 to TRBJ2-2; D possibly corresponds to TRBD2 (6 bases). With 4 bases removed from V and 3 bases from J, the gap between germline ends came to 9 bases. The CDR3 covers 14 residues. Germline V CDR1 and CDR2: SGHTA, FQGNSA. CDR3 in amino acids: CASSSGLYTGELFF. The DNA for the CDR3 is TGTGCCAGCAGCTCCGGACTATACACCGGGGAGCTGTTTTTT.

This clonotype was observed a handful of times. The rearrangement links TRBV7-9 to TRBJ2-1; 9 bases agree with TRBD1. CDR1 SEHNR and CDR2 FQNEAQ come from the germline V gene (reference sequence). Trimming cost V 6 bases and J 9 bases; bases outside gene matches: 12. The CDR3 has 15 residues. DNA for the CDR3: TGTGCCAGCAGTCCCCGGGACAGGGAGGTTGTTGAGCAGTTCTTC. It codes for CASSPRDREVVEQFF.

This chain connects TRBV6-1 to TRBJ1-2; a possible D gene is TRBD1 (5 bases). Germline CDR1 MNHNS, CDR2 SASEGT. The CDR3 is 13 amino acids. The V gene lost 8 bases and the J gene lost 0 bases, with 10 bases spanning the gap. CDR3 bases: TGTGCCAGCGGGACTGGAGCTAACTATGGCTACACCTTC. It codes for CASGTGANYGYTF.

There are many counts of this clonotype. The chain links TRBV28 to TRBJ1-1; 9 positions match TRBD1. The CDR3 has 15 residues. The germline V gene encodes CDR1 MDHEN and CDR2 SYDVKM. Trimming removed 5 bases from V and 1 base from J; junction bases left unmatched: 5. The CDR3 DNA is TGTGCCAGCAGTGGTGGGGGACAGGGGAACACTGAAGCTTTCTTT. Its protein is CASSGGGQGNTEAFF. Variable domain in full (rest from reference TRBV28 and TRBJ1-1): DVKVTQSSRYLVKRTGEKVFLECVQDMDHENMFWYRQDPGLGLRLIYFSYDVKMKEKGDIPEGYSVSREKKERFSLILESASTNQTSMYLCASSGGGQGNTEAFFGQGTRLTVV.

This clonotype has only a few counts. The chain recombines TRBV12-3 or TRBV12-4 with TRBJ2-1; D is unclear. This CDR3 is 12 amino acids long. Trimming left V 3 bases short and J 7 bases short, with 7 bases between. For the CDR3, the DNA is TGTGCCAGCAGTTTTATGGGGAATGAGCAGTTCTTC. Residues: CASSFMGNEQFF.

In this sample, this clonotype turned up a few times. This chain links TRBV19 with TRBJ1-3; D may be TRBD1 (5 bases). Germline V gene sequence: CDR1 LNHDA, CDR2 SQIVND (reference sequence). Trimming removed 7 bases at V and 3 bases at J, with 22 bases between. This CDR3 comprises 17 residues. CDR3 in amino acids: CASMSTWGKANGNTIYF. Written as DNA, the CDR3 is TGTGCCAGTATGAGTACATGGGGCAAAGCTAATGGAAACACCATATATTTT.

The rearrangement links TRBV9 to TRBJ2-3, with D possibly being TRBD1 or TRBD2 (5 bases each). V was trimmed by 0 bases and J by 6 bases, leaving 11 bases between them. The CDR3 covers 14 residues. The germline V gene has CDR1 SGDLS and CDR2 YYNGEE. The chain's CDR3 is CASSVDGAGDTQYF. In DNA form, the CDR3 reads TGTGCCAGCAGCGTAGACGGGGCAGGCGATACGCAGTATTTT.

In its sample, this clonotype was seen many times. The chain carries TRBV3-1 and TRBJ1-1; D is uncertain. The germline V gene encodes CDR1 LGHDT and CDR2 YNNKEL (reference sequence). The V end was cut by 4 bases, the J end by 1 base, with 10 bases between. The CDR3 consists of 14 residues. CDR3: CASSPDDGNTEAFF. The CDR3 region has the DNA TGTGCCAGCAGCCCCGACGACGGGAACACTGAAGCTTTCTTT.

At least ten counts were recorded for this clonotype. V and J are TRBV12-3 or TRBV12-4 and TRBJ1-1; D may be TRBD1 (6 bases). The V and J ends lost 7 bases and 3 bases respectively, with 18 bases between them. The length of the CDR3 is 15 residues. The CDR3 loop reads CASTPAGGLHTEAFF. DNA for the CDR3: TGTGCCAGCACCCCCGCCGGGGGGCTTCACACTGAAGCTTTCTTT.

This clonotype was detected ten times or more. The chain has TRBV11-2 and TRBJ1-4; 9 bases fit TRBD1. Per the germline V gene, CDR1 is SGHAT and CDR2 is FQNNGV. Trimming at V came to 1 base and at J to 4 bases, leaving 7 bases not matched to a gene. This CDR3 contains 17 residues. In DNA form, the CDR3 reads TGTGCCAGCAGCTTAGTTCGGGGACAGGGTGTTAATGAAAAACTGTTTTTT. Residues: CASSLVRGQGVNEKLFF.

The gene calls are TRBV6-2 or TRBV6-3 and TRBJ2-1; 10 bases are a match to TRBD2. The ends lost 6 bases at V and 5 bases at J; junction bases unmatched: 4. From germline, CDR1 is MNHEY and CDR2 SVGEGT. CDR3 length: 14 amino acids. Here the CDR3 DNA reads TGTGCCAGCAGCTTACTAGCGGGGAACAATGAGCAGTTCTTC. Translation gives CASSLLAGNNEQFF.

This clonotype was seen a handful of times. The J gene is TRBJ1-1, the V gene TRBV7-9, with TRBD1 matching 9 bases. The CDR3 has 14 residues. Germline values: CDR1 SEHNR, CDR2 FQNEAQ (reference sequence). J gave up 6 bases and V 5 bases, and 7 bases lay outside the gene matches. CDR3: CASSARQGVAEAFF. CDR3 bases: TGTGCCAGCAGCGCCCGACAGGGGGTAGCTGAAGCTTTCTTT.

This chain links TRBV7-2 with TRBJ1-2; the match to TRBD1 covers 9 bases. V was clipped by 6 bases and J by 2 bases; unmatched bases: 4. CDR1 SGHTA and CDR2 FQGNSA come from the germline V gene. The CDR3 totals 14 residues. The CDR3: CASSHRGLNYGYTF. The DNA of the CDR3 is TGTGCCAGCAGTCACAGGGGGCTCAACTATGGCTACACCTTC.

This clonotype was detected many times. The chain is built from TRBV2 and TRBJ1-1; D may be TRBD1 (5 bases). V lost 6 bases to trimming and J lost 7 bases, with 18 bases between them. The CDR3 consists of 14 residues. Germline CDR1 is SNHLY and CDR2 is FYNNEI. The CDR3 coding sequence is TGTGCCAGCAGGTTTGACCGGGACGTCTTTGAAGCTTTCTTT. As protein: CASRFDRDVFEAFF. The variable domain in full, completed from reference TRBV2 and TRBJ1-1, reads EPEVTQTPSHQVTQMGQEVILRCVPISNHLYFYWYRQILGQKVEFLVSFYNNEISEKSEIFDDQFSVERPDGSNFTLKIRSTKLEDSAMYFCASRFDRDVFEAFFGQGTRLTVV.

In its sample, this clonotype was seen many times. The chain employs TRBV12-3 or TRBV12-4 and TRBJ1-4; weak D call: TRBD1 (6 bases). The CDR3 consists of 16 residues. V lost 7 bases, J lost 8 bases, and 23 bases lay in between. The CDR3 DNA is TGTGCCAGCAATGAAGTGGGGGGCCATGACCGAGAAAAACTGTTTTTT. Translated, it gives CASNEVGGHDREKLFF.

This clonotype was picked up a small number of times. The rearrangement joins TRBV19 to TRBJ2-1, with D uncertain. Trimming removed 1 base at V and 7 bases at J, with 8 bases between. The germline V gene encodes CDR1 LNHDA and CDR2 SQIVND (reference sequence). The CDR3 is made up of 13 amino acids. CDR3 sequence: CASSIVERNEQFF. DNA for the CDR3: TGTGCCAGTAGTATAGTGGAGAGGAATGAGCAGTTCTTC. Filled out from reference TRBV19 and TRBJ2-1, the complete variable domain reads DGGITQSPKYLFRKEGQNVTLSCEQNLNHDAMYWYRQDPGQGLRLIYYSQIVNDFQKGDIAEGYSVSREKKESFPLTVTSAQKNPTAFYLCASSIVERNEQFFGPGTRLTVL.

This clonotype has at least ten counts. As DNA, the CDR3 is TGTGCCAGCAGTGACGGACAGGGAAGCAATCAGCCCCAGCATTTT. Amino acids: CASSDGQGSNQPQHF. The chain recombines TRBV2 with TRBJ1-5, with 8 bases matching TRBD1. The length of the CDR3 is 15 residues. With 3 bases clipped from V and 1 base from J, the junction kept 2 bases outside the gene matches. In germline, CDR1 is SNHLY, CDR2 FYNNEI.

This clonotype showed up many times. The chain combines TRBV20-1 with TRBJ2-5; weak D call: TRBD1 (6 bases). The CDR3 runs to 11 residues. With 5 bases removed from V and 14 bases from J, the gap between germline ends came to 18 bases. From germline, CDR1 is DFQATT and CDR2 SNEGSKA (reference sequence). This CDR3 reads CSAPLTGTPYF. The CDR3 DNA is TGCAGTGCTCCCCTCACGGGGACACCTTACTTC.

The gene calls are TRBV5-1 and TRBJ2-5; D gene unclear. This CDR3 region has 13 residues. Germline CDR1 and CDR2: SGHRS and YFSETQ. Deletions cut 3 bases from V and 3 bases from J, with 9 bases between. Here the CDR3 reads CASSSFGEETQYF. The CDR3 region has the DNA TGCGCCAGCAGCTCCTTTGGGGAAGAGACCCAGTACTTC.

This clonotype was counted many times. This chain connects TRBV6-1 to TRBJ1-5; D call uncertain. The CDR3 extends over 16 amino acids. Germline CDR1 is MNHNS and CDR2 is SASEGT. The germline V and J ends were trimmed by 2 bases and 4 bases, with 15 bases remaining between them. CDR3 in amino acids: CASSEFWSDGNQPQHF. CDR3 DNA sequence: TGTGCCAGCAGTGAATTTTGGTCGGACGGGAATCAGCCCCAGCATTTT.

This clonotype turned up a few times. This CDR3 reads CASTNPAGEDNYGYTF. The CDR3 nucleotides read TGTGCCAGCACCAATCCGGCAGGGGAGGATAACTATGGCTACACCTTC. The gene calls are TRBV6-4 and TRBJ1-2; TRBD1 might be the D (6 bases). Germline CDR1 reads MRHNA; CDR2 reads SNTAGT. This CDR3 contains 16 residues. Trimming stripped 7 bases from V and 1 base from J, with 19 bases between.

This rearrangement joins TRBV5-1 to TRBJ2-1; D gene unclear. CDR1 is SGHRS, CDR2 YFSETQ, per germline. The CDR3 runs to 12 residues. Trimming took 1 base from V and 9 from J, leaving 8 bases between them. The CDR3 coding sequence is TGCGCCAGCAGCTTGTTAGGGATTGAGCAGTTCTTC. Its translation: CASSLLGIEQFF.